Presented here are 6 T cell receptor beta chains from one specimen sequenced in a study of T-cell memory formation after mild COVID-19. Each CDR3 protein gets one entry after TCRdb re-called the 5' RACE reads with MiXCR. Of some 97,000 distinct CDR3 sequences in the sample, approximately 10% were seen once. Sequencing was performed on PBMCs or a T cell subset sorted from them (not recorded which). The receptor set was obtained from a man between 18 and 35 years old who had mild COVID-19 (a few samples of this study predate the infection). Cell type and time point are not known.

The CDR3 DNA reads TGTGCCAGCAGCCCTAGCGGGGGGGCCCGCAATGAGCAGTTCTTC. Its protein is CASSPSGGARNEQFF. The gene calls are TRBV7-2 and TRBJ2-1; 12 bases are shared with TRBD2. J was trimmed by 6 bases and V by 5 bases; bases with no gene match: 5. CDR1 is SGHTA, CDR2 FQGNSA, per germline. The CDR3 is made up of 15 amino acids.

This clonotype appeared many times. This rearrangement joins TRBV7-9 to TRBJ2-1, with D unclear. Germline CDR1 SEHNR, CDR2 FQNEAQ (reference sequence). Trimming pared 5 bases from V and 0 bases from J, leaving 11 bases between. This CDR3 is built from 15 residues. The CDR3 bases are TGTGCCAGCAGCCCGACCCTGTCCTCCTACAATGAGCAGTTCTTC. Amino acid sequence: CASSPTLSSYNEQFF.

V usage is TRBV7-2 and J usage is TRBJ2-3; D unresolved. CDR3 length equals 13 residues. Trimming took off 5 bases at V and 6 bases at J, with 12 bases between the two ends. CDR1 and CDR2 (germline): SGHTA, FQGNSA. In nucleotides, the CDR3 is TGTGCCAGCAGCCCCCCTGAGTTGGATACGCAGTATTTT. Translating gives CASSPPELDTQYF. Full variable domain (missing parts from reference TRBV7-2 and TRBJ2-3): GAGVSQSPSNKVTEKGKDVELRCDPISGHTALYWYRQSLGQGLEFLIYFQGNSAPDKSGLPSDRFSAERTGGSVSTLTIQRTQQEDSAVYLCASSPPELDTQYFGPGTRLTVL.

This clonotype turned up a few times. V and J are TRBV5-5 and TRBJ2-1; TRBD2 aligns across 7 bases. The CDR3 is 14 amino acids. V gave up 4 bases and J gave up 4 bases; unmatched junction bases: 5. The V gene's germline CDR1 is SGHKS and CDR2 YYEKEE (reference sequence). CDR3 region: CASSPPGGYNEQFF. DNA of the CDR3: TGTGCCAGCAGCCCGCCCGGGGGGTACAATGAGCAGTTCTTC.

As DNA, the CDR3 is TGTGCCAGCAGTCCACAACGACTAGCAAAGGAGACCCAGTACTTC. This gives the protein CASSPQRLAKETQYF. This chain uses TRBV28 with TRBJ2-5, with 7 bases aligning to TRBD2. The CDR3 has 15 residues. Per the germline V gene, CDR1 is MDHEN and CDR2 is SYDVKM. The J segment lost 5 bases and the V segment lost 5 bases, leaving 11 bases of the junction unmatched.

This clonotype has a handful of counts. V gene TRBV7-3 combines with J gene TRBJ2-3, with 8 nucleotides matching TRBD2. The CDR3 totals 17 residues. The V gene end was trimmed by 1 base and the J gene end by 4 bases; junction bases not matched to a gene: 10. CDR1 and CDR2 (germline): SGHTA, FQGTGA. The CDR3 reads CASSLITGGPLADTQYF. CDR3 DNA sequence: TGTGCCAGCAGCTTAATTACGGGGGGGCCATTGGCAGATACGCAGTATTTT.